The source of this TCR beta chain is a study of CD4+ T cells in melanoma. Study-wide points: CD8+ T cell, macrophage and B cell function reportedly correlated with neoantigen-specific CD4+ T cells. Reportedly, melanoma neoantigen-specific CD4+ T cells showed varied differentiation states.

The V and J ends lost 1 base and 6 bases respectively, with 11 bases between them. CDR3 length: 13 amino acids. The V gene's germline CDR1 is SGHRS and CDR2 YFSETQ. Libraries were prepared by immunoSEQ multiplex PCR; TCRdb keeps only in-frame clonotypes and omits some of them. The sample carries 9,300 or so clones, roughly two thirds recorded once. About this clone itself: Its antigen remains unknown.

The clonotype comes from a human donor with melanoma. This chain links TRBV5-1 with TRBJ2-7, with TRBD2 as a possible D gene (6 bases). Sequenced: cells from a culture (not recorded whether cultured in vitro). The CDR3 region is CASSLWGDTEQYF. DNA of the CDR3: TGCGCCAGCAGCTTGTGGGGGGATACCGAGCAGTACTTC.